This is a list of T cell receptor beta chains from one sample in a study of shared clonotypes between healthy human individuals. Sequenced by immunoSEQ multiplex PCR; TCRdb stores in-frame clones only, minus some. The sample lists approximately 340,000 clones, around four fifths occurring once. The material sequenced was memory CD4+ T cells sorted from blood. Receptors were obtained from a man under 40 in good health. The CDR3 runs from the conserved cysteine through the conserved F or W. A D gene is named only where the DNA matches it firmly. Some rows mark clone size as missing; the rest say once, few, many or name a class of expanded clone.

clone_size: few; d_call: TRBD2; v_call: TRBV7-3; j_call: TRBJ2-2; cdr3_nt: TGTGCCAGCAGCCTTACTAGCGCCAACACCGGGGAGCTGTTTTTT; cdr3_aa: CASSLTSANTGELFF
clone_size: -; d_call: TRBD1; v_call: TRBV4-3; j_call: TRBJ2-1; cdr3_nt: TGCGCCAGCAGCCTCGGACAGGGGCGCAATGAGCAGTTCTTC; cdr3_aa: CASSLGQGRNEQFF
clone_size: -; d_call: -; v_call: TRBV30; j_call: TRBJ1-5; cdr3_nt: TGTGCCTGGAGTGTCGGTGATAGCAATCAGCCCCAGCATTTT; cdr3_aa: CAWSVGDSNQPQHF
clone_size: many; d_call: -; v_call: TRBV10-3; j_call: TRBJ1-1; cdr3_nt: TGTGCCATCAAAGAGGGGGGAAAAGAGGATGAAGCTTTCTTT; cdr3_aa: CAIKEGGKEDEAFF
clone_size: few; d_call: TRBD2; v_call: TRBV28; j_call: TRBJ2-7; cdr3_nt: TGTGCCAGCTGTTCCGCGGGAGTTTACGAGCAGTACTTC; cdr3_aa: CASCSAGVYEQYF
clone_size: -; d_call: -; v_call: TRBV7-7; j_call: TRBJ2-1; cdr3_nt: TGTGCTAGCAGCCCAACCGGGGCCCTCTCAGGCTATGAGCAGTTCTTC; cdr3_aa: CASSPTGALSGYEQFF
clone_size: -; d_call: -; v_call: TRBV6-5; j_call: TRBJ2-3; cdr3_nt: TGTGCCAGCAGCAATACGGGACTTTCAGATACGCAGTATTTT; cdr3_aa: CASSNTGLSDTQYF
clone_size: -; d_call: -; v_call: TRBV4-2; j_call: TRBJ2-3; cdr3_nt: TGTGCCAGCAGCCAAGACCCCCAGTGGGTAGCGAACACAGATACGCAGTATTTT; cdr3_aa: CASSQDPQWVANTDTQYF
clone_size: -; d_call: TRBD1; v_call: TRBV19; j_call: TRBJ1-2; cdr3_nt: TGTGCCAGTAGTGCGGGACAGGTTTTTACTAACTATGGCTACACCTTC; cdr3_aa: CASSAGQVFTNYGYTF
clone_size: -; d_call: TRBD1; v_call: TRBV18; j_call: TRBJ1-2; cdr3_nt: TGTGCCAGCTCACCGGGACAGGGAGCTAACTATGGCTACACCTTC; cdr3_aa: CASSPGQGANYGYTF
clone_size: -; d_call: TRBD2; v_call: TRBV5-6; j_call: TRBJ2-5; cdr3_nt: TGTGCCAGCAGCATAATAGCGGGAGGACAAGAGACCCAGTACTTC; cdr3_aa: CASSIIAGGQETQYF
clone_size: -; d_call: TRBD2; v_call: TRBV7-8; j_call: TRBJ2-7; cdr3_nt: TGTGCCAGCAGCTTAGCTCTTAGGTTTGCGGGAGGGCCCACTGAGCAGTACTTC; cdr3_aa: CASSLALRFAGGPTEQYF
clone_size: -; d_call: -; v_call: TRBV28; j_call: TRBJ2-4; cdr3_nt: TGTGCCAGCAGGGGTCCAGCCAAAAACATTCAGTACTTC; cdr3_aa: CASRGPAKNIQYF
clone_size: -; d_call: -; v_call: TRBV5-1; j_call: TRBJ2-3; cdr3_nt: TGCGCCAGCAGCTTGAACGGGGGAAGCACAGATACGCAGTATTTT; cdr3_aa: CASSLNGGSTDTQYF
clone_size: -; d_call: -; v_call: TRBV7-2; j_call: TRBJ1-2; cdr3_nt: TGTGCCAGCAGCTTAGGACTTCGTGGACGGACCACTGGCTACACCTTC; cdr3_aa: CASSLGLRGRTTGYTF
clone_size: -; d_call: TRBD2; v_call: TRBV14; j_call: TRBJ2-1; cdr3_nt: TGTGCCAGCAGCCAAGGACTAGCTTCTTACAATGAGCAGTTCTTC; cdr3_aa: CASSQGLASYNEQFF
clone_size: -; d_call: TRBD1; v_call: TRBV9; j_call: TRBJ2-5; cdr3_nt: TGTGCCAGCAGCGTAGGGGTGGGACAGGAGACCCAGTACTTC; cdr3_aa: CASSVGVGQETQYF
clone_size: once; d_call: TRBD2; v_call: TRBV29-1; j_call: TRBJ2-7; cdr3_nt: TGCAGCGTTGGGACTAGCGGGAGCCGCCGGGGGGAGCAGTACTTC; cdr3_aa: CSVGTSGSRRGEQYF
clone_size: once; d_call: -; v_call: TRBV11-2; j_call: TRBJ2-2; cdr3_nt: TGTGCCAGCAGCTTACGTGACAGGCCCACCGGGGAGCTGTTTTTT; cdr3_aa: CASSLRDRPTGELFF
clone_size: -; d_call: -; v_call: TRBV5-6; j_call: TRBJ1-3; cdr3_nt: TGTGCCAGCAGCTTGCTTCAGTACTCTGGAAACACCATATATTTT; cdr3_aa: CASSLLQYSGNTIYF
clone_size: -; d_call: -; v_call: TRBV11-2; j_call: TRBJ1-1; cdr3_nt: TGTGCCAGCAGCCCTCGAGCAGGGGTAACTGAAGCTTTCTTT; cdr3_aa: CASSPRAGVTEAFF
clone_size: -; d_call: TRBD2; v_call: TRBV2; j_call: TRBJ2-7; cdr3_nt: TGTGCCAGCAGCGCCCAGAGCGGGAGAATTAACGAGCAGTACTTC; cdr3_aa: CASSAQSGRINEQYF
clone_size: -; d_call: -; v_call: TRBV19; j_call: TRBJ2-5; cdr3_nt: TGTGCCAGTAGTGCCGCCGGGGAGACCCAGTACTTC; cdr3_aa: CASSAAGETQYF
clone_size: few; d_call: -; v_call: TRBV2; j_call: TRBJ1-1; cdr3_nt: TGTGCCAGCAGTGATCGATCAGGGGCGGGCACTGAAGCTTTCTTT; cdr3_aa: CASSDRSGAGTEAFF
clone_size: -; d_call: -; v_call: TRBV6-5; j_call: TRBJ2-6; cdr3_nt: TGTGCCAGCATTTCCTCTGGGGCCAACGTCCTGACTTTC; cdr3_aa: CASISSGANVLTF
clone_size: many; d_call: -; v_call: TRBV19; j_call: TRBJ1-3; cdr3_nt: TGTGCCAGTAGTATCAGTGCCCTCTCTGGAAACACCATATATTTT; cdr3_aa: CASSISALSGNTIYF
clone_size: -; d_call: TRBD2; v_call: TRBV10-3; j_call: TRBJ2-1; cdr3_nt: TGTGCCATCCTACGAGCGGGAGTCACAAATGAGCAGTTCTTC; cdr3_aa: CAILRAGVTNEQFF
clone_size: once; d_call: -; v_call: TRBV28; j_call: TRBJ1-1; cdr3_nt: TGTGCCAGCAGTCTCCCCCGGGACCGTAGCACTGAAGCTTTCTTT; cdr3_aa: CASSLPRDRSTEAFF
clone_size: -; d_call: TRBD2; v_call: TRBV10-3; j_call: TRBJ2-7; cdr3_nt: TGTGCCATCGGCGGGAGGGACGAGCAGTACTTC; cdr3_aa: CAIGGRDEQYF
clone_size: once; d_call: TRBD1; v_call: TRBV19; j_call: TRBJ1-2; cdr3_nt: TGTGCCAGTACTCCGGGACAGGAGTACTATGGCTACACCTTC; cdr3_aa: CASTPGQEYYGYTF
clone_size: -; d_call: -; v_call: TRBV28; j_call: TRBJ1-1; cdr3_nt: TGTGCCAGCAGTCCGCCGGGGGGGATGAACACTGAAGCTTTCTTT; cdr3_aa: CASSPPGGMNTEAFF
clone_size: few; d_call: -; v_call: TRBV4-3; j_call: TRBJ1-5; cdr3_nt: TGCGCCAGCAGCCAAGATATCGGCCCCAATCAGCCCCAGCATTTT; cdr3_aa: CASSQDIGPNQPQHF
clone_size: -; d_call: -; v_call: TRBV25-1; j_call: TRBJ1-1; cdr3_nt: TGTGCCAGCAGTGGGCGGGTACAGGGCGAAGCTTTCTTT; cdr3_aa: CASSGRVQGEAFF
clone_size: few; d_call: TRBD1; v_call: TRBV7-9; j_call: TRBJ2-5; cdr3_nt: TGTGCCAGCAGCACATGGACAGGGGGCTTCCAAGAGACCCAGTACTTC; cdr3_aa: CASSTWTGGFQETQYF
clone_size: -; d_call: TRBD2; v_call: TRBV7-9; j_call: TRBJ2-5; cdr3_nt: TGTGCCAGCAGCTCCGTAGCGGGCCGCCAAGAGACCCAGTACTTC; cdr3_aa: CASSSVAGRQETQYF
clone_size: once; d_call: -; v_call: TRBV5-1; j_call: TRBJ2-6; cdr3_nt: TGCGCCAGCCGAACGGTTTCTGGGGCCAACGTCCTGACTTTC; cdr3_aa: CASRTVSGANVLTF
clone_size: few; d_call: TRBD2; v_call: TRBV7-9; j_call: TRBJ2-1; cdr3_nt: TGTGCCAGCAGCTTAGCCGGGAGGGTTAATGAGCAGTTCTTC; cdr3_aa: CASSLAGRVNEQFF